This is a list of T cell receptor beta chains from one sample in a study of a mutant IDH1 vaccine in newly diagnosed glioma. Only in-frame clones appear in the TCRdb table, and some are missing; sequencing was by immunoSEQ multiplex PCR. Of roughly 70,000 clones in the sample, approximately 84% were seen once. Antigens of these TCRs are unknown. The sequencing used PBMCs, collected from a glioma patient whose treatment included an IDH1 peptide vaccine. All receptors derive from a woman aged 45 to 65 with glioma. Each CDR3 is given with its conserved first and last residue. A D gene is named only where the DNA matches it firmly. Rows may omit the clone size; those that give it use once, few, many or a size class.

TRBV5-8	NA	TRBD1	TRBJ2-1	CASSPGQGGYNEQFF	TGTGCCAGCAGCCCCGGACAGGGGGGCTACAATGAGCAGTTCTTC
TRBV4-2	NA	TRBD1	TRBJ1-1	CASSQGRGLDTEAFF	TGTGCCAGCAGCCAAGGAAGGGGGCTTGACACTGAAGCTTTCTTT
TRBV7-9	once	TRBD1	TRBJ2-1	CASRGRGQGGLRNEQFF	TGTGCCAGCAGGGGAAGGGGACAGGGAGGTTTAAGGAATGAGCAGTTCTTC
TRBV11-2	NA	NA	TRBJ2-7	CASSLVSGINYEQYF	TGTGCCAGCAGCTTAGTGTCGGGAATAAACTACGAGCAGTACTTC
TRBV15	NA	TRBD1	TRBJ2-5	CATSRDRQGPSSGTQYF	TGTGCCACCAGCAGAGATCGACAGGGGCCGAGTTCCGGGACCCAGTACTTC
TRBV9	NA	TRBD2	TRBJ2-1	CASSPLKGGGQFF	TGTGCCAGCAGCCCTTTGAAGGGCGGGGGGCAGTTCTTC
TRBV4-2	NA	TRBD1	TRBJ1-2	CASSQENRDRGYGYTF	TGTGCCAGCAGCCAAGAAAATCGGGACAGGGGTTATGGCTACACCTTC
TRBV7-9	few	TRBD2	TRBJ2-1	CASSFSVKGTSMNEQFF	TGTGCCAGCAGCTTTAGTGTCAAGGGGACTAGTATGAATGAGCAGTTCTTC
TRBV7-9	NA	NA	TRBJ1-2	CASSTAGGAVGYTF	TGTGCCAGCAGCACCGCCGGGGGGGCGGTTGGCTACACCTTC
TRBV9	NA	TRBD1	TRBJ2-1	CASSGEDRFYYNEQFF	TGTGCCAGCAGCGGAGAGGACAGGTTTTACTACAATGAGCAGTTCTTC
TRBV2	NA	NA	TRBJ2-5	CASSDRRQQETQYF	TGTGCCAGCAGTGACCGACGGCAGCAAGAGACCCAGTACTTC
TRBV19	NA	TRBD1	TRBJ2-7	CASSIEDRGEQYF	TGTGCCAGTAGTATAGAAGACAGGGGCGAGCAGTACTTC
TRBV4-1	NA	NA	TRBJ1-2	CASSQWGNYGYTF	TGCGCCAGCAGCCAATGGGGGAACTATGGCTACACCTTC
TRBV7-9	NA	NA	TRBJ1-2	CASSLAGQAYGYTF	TGTGCCAGCAGCTTAGCCGGGCAGGCTTATGGCTACACCTTC
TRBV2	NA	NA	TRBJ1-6	CASSPPGPFSSSYNSPLHF	TGTGCCAGCAGTCCACCGGGGCCATTTTCTAGCTCCTATAATTCACCCCTCCACTTT
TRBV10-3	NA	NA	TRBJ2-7	CAIGSLVGTYEQYF	TGTGCCATCGGCTCCTTGGTCGGAACCTACGAGCAGTACTTC
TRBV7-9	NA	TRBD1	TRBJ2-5	CASSSLTGTGITREAQYF	TGTGCCAGCAGCAGCCTAACCGGGACAGGGATTACGAGAGAGGCCCAGTACTTC
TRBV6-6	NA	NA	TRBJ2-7	CASSFLGAGSYEQYF	TGTGCCAGCAGTTTTTTGGGGGCTGGTTCCTACGAGCAGTACTTC
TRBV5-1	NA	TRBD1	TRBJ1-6	CASSFGTGESPLHF	TGCGCCAGCAGCTTCGGGACAGGGGAGTCACCCCTCCACTTT
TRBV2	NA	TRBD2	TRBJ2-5	CASTILAGGIQETQYF	TGTGCCAGCACCATCCTAGCGGGGGGGATCCAAGAGACCCAGTACTTC
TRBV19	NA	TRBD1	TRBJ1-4	CASSAPDRVNEKLFF	TGTGCCAGTAGTGCCCCGGACAGGGTTAATGAAAAACTGTTTTTT
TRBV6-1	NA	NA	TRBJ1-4	CATNLQPPQEKLFF	TGTGCCACCAATTTACAGCCTCCTCAGGAAAAACTGTTTTTT
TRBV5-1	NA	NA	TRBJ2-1	CASSLSGSSYNEQFF	TGCGCCAGCAGTCTTAGCGGAAGCTCCTACAATGAGCAGTTCTTC
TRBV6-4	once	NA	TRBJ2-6	CASRDGSGANVLTF	TGTGCCAGCCGGGACGGCTCTGGGGCCAACGTCCTGACTTTC
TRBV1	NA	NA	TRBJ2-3	CTSSQSFRTSFWTDTQYF	TGCACCAGCAGCCAAAGCTTCCGGACTAGCTTTTGGACAGATACGCAGTATTTT